This TCR beta chain was sequenced for a study of blood T cell repertoires in COVID-19. For the study at large: Sites across the United States, Italy and Spain contributed samples from acute and convalescent COVID-19. In each case, the material was cDNA or gDNA derived from T cells, B-cell-depleted T cells, or PBMCs.

Trimming left V 6 bases short and J 2 bases short, with 19 bases between. The CDR3 runs to 16 residues. The germline V gene encodes CDR1 MNHNY and CDR2 SVGAGI (reference sequence). Methods used by the authors: Reference gene primer amplification yielded estimated nucleated cell counts. Assay: immunoSEQ multiplex PCR; the TCRdb copy retains only in-frame clones and omits some. V and J calls and clone size are as listed in that table; D and trimming were resolved from the DNA. Of roughly 330,000 clones listed, roughly 82% were seen once; the top ten hold 1.5% to 2%. Sequenced: peripheral blood. This receptor was taken from a woman aged 50 to 60 with acute or convalescent COVID-19. The V gene is TRBV6-6, the J gene TRBJ1-1; TRBD1 is a possible D gene (5 bases). The CDR3 DNA sequence: TGTGCCAGCAGCCGACCTACCGGGACTGATAACACTGAAGCTTTCTTT. It is translated as CASSRPTGTDNTEAFF.